The T cell receptor beta chain described here comes from a study of T cells in Graves' hyperthyroidism and ophthalmopathy. Study-wide results and caveats: Median prediction lead before ophthalmopathy onset was 5.5 to 7 months with the model.

The source material, RNA transcripts, was used to amplify TCR beta CDR3 regions. First-round RT-PCR with HTBI primers amplified the TCR CDR3 region. TCRdb re-analysed the multiplex PCR reads in MiXCR, keeping a single row per CDR3 protein. The sample lists approximately 350,000 distinct CDR3 sequences, 13% to 15% occurring once. CDR3 length equals 15 residues. Germline V CDR1 and CDR2: MGHRA, YSYEKL. Trimming cost V 4 bases and J 8 bases; bases outside gene matches: 7. This clonotype was picked up a small number of times. Its specificity is not known. This sequence originates from a woman aged 55-70 years with Graves' ophthalmopathy. The chain is built from TRBV4-1 and TRBJ1-6; 8 nucleotides align to TRBD1. The material sequenced was blood. The CDR3 sequence is CASSRGQGGDSPLHF. CDR3 DNA sequence: TGCGCCAGCAGCCGCGGACAGGGTGGGGATTCACCCCTCCACTTT.